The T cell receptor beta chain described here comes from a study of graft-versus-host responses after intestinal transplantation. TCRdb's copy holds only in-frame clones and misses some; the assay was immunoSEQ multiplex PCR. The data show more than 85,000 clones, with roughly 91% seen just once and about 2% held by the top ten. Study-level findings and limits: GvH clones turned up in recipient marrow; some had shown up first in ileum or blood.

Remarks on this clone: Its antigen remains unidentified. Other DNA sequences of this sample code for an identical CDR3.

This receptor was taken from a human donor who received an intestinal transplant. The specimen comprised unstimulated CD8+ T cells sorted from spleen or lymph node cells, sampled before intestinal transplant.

The CDR3 bases are TGTGCCAGCAGCGTAGGGGGGGGCACTGAGCAGTTCTTC. This codes for CASSVGGGTEQFF. The chain joins TRBV9 to TRBJ2-1, with a possible D match to TRBD2 (7 bases). CDR1 and CDR2 from the germline V gene are SGDLS and YYNGEE. The CDR3 covers 13 residues. The germline V and J ends were trimmed by 0 bases and 9 bases, with 10 bases remaining between them.